Following are 26 T cell receptor beta chains from one sample sequenced in a study of cytomegalovirus exposure and HLA in healthy donors. Assay: immunoSEQ multiplex PCR; the TCRdb copy retains only in-frame clones and omits some. The repertoire includes some 260,000 clones, roughly nine tenths of them detected once, and 9.5% to 15% sits in the top ten. The sequencing sample was made of PBMCs. The origin of the receptors is a man between 18 and 35 years old in good health and CMV-seropositive.

The rearrangement links TRBV30 to TRBJ2-1; no clear D gene. V was cut by 3 bases and J by 7 bases, with 4 bases left in between. The CDR3 extends over 10 amino acids. The V gene's germline CDR1 is GTSNPN and CDR2 SVGIG (reference sequence). The chain's CDR3 is CAWSGNEQFF. CDR3 nucleotides: TGTGCCTGGAGCGGAAATGAGCAGTTCTTC.

The chain joins TRBV18 to TRBJ1-3; 8 bases map to TRBD1. The trim removed 7 bases at V and 4 bases at J, leaving 6 bases unmatched. CDR3 length: 14 residues. Germline V gives CDR1 KGHSH, CDR2 LQKENI. The CDR3 is CASYPTGGGNTIYF. CDR3 nucleotides: TGTGCCAGCTATCCTACAGGGGGAGGAAACACCATATATTTT. Together with reference TRBV18 and TRBJ1-3, the CDR3 gives the full variable domain: NAGVMQNPRHLVRRRGQEARLRCSPMKGHSHVYWYRQLPEEGLKFMVYLQKENIIDESGMPKERFSAEFPKEGPSILRIQQVVRGDSAAYFCASYPTGGGNTIYFGEGSWLTVV.

The gene calls are TRBV25-1 and TRBJ2-7; 14 bases fit TRBD2. CDR3 length: 16 amino acids. Germline V CDR1 and CDR2: MGHDK, SYGVNS. Germline trimming cut 4 bases from V and 3 bases from J; bases unmatched to any gene: 5. The CDR3 loop reads CASSGGLAGEGYEQYF. The CDR3 nucleotides are TGTGCCAGCAGTGGGGGACTAGCGGGAGAGGGCTACGAGCAGTACTTC.

The chain links TRBV9 to TRBJ2-7, with 9 nucleotides matching TRBD2. V was pared by 2 bases and J by 0 bases, with 3 bases of the junction left unmatched. The CDR3 has 15 residues. Germline values: CDR1 SGDLS, CDR2 YYNGEE. In DNA, the CDR3 is TGTGCCAGCAGCGTGGGTAGCGGGGGCTCCTACGAGCAGTACTTC. Amino acids: CASSVGSGGSYEQYF.

The CDR3 nucleotides read TGTGCCAGCAGCGGTATAACGCGCGGAGACGAAGATACGCAGTATTTT. Protein sequence: CASSGITRGDEDTQYF. The genes are TRBV25-1 and TRBJ2-3; no clear D. V was pared by 6 bases and J by 5 bases, with 21 bases between. Germline CDR1 reads MGHDK; CDR2 reads SYGVNS. This CDR3 is 16 amino acids long.

A word on this clone: Germline and junction disagree at one end, which may indicate a read error. The DNA of the CDR3 is TGCAGTGCCAGAGGGGGCTACGAGCAGTACTTC. It is translated as CSARGGYEQYF. This chain joins TRBV20-1 and TRBJ2-7; a possible D gene is TRBD1 (6 bases). The CDR3 contains 11 residues. In germline, CDR1 is DFQATT, CDR2 SNEGSKA (reference sequence).

The V and J genes are TRBV10-3 and TRBJ2-3; D is undetermined. V was trimmed by 0 bases and J by 2 bases, leaving 15 bases between them. The CDR3 has 17 residues. Per the germline V gene, CDR1 is ENHRY and CDR2 is SYGVKD. This chain's CDR3 is CAISESKAMGLTDTQYF. The CDR3 nucleotides are TGTGCCATCAGTGAGTCGAAGGCTATGGGCCTCACAGATACGCAGTATTTT.

V usage is TRBV27 and J usage is TRBJ2-3, with 11 bases aligning to TRBD2. The V and J ends lost 6 bases and 4 bases, in that order; junction bases with no gene match: 3. The CDR3 has 14 amino acids. In germline, CDR1 is MNHEY, CDR2 SMNVEV (reference sequence). The CDR3 nucleotides read TGTGCCAGCAGGTTAGCGGGAGGGGCAGATACGCAGTATTTT. It specifies CASRLAGGADTQYF.

The chain carries TRBV27 and TRBJ2-5; tentative D call: TRBD2 (6 bases). V lost 2 bases and J lost 4, with 8 bases in between. Germline V gene data show CDR1 as MNHEY and CDR2 as SMNVEV (reference sequence). This CDR3 contains 13 residues. This chain's CDR3 is CASSLGGRETQYF. CDR3 bases: TGTGCCAGCAGTTTAGGGGGGAGAGAGACCCAGTACTTC.

CDR3 protein: CASSQLRDYGYTF. CDR3 in DNA: TGTGCCAGCAGCCAGCTCAGGGACTATGGCTACACCTTC. The V call is TRBV28, the J call TRBJ1-2, with D tentatively TRBD1 (5 bases). The CDR3 runs 13 residues. V dropped 6 bases and J dropped 3 bases, with 11 bases sitting between them. CDR1 and CDR2 from the germline V gene are MDHEN and SYDVKM.

This clone was found once. The chain joins TRBV6-5 to TRBJ2-5, with a weak D call TRBD1 (5 bases). Germline CDR1 reads MNHEY; CDR2 reads SVGAGI. The CDR3 runs 14 residues. Trimming removed 5 bases at V and 7 bases at J, with 17 bases between. For the CDR3, the DNA is TGTGCCAGCAGTAGTCAGGGTTGGATGGGGACCCAGTACTTC. It codes for CASSSQGWMGTQYF.

This chain uses TRBV5-1 with TRBJ2-5; no definite D call. CDR3 length: 12 residues. V was trimmed by 1 base and J by 4 bases, leaving 5 bases between them. Per germline, CDR1 SGHRS and CDR2 YFSETQ. This CDR3 reads CASSLILETQYF. DNA for the CDR3: TGCGCCAGCAGCTTGATTTTAGAGACCCAGTACTTC.

The V and J genes are TRBV5-1 and TRBJ1-1; D unclear. Germline lookup yields CDR1 SGHRS and CDR2 YFSETQ. Trimming cost V 1 base and J 4 bases, with 11 bases left between them. This CDR3 is built from 14 residues. The CDR3 sequence is CASSLFASGTEAFF. The CDR3 nucleotides are TGCGCCAGCAGCTTGTTCGCGTCGGGCACTGAAGCTTTCTTT.

This clone was seen once. J is TRBJ2-1 and V is TRBV4-3, with 9 bases aligning to TRBD2. Per the germline V gene, CDR1 is LGHNA and CDR2 is YSLEER. Trimming took 0 bases from V and 1 from J; bases not matched to a gene: 4. The CDR3 length is 17 residues. CDR3 protein: CASSQDASGVSYNEQFF. As DNA, the CDR3 is TGCGCCAGCAGCCAAGACGCTAGCGGGGTTTCCTACAATGAGCAGTTCTTC.

The rearrangement joins TRBV6-5 to TRBJ1-2; D is unclear. The CDR3 sequence is 14 residues long. Trimming shortened V by 10 bases and J by 2 bases, and 17 bases separated the two germline ends. CDR1 and CDR2 (germline): MNHEY, SVGAGI. The CDR3 loop is CATSQWPSNYGYTF. CDR3 in DNA: TGTGCCACTTCTCAGTGGCCTTCAAACTATGGCTACACCTTC.

The V gene is TRBV5-8, the J gene TRBJ2-7, with 10 bases matching TRBD2. Germline assignment: CDR1 SGHTS and CDR2 YDEGEE. After removal of 2 bases from V and 2 bases from J, the junction contained 1 base not matched to a gene. CDR3 length: 14 amino acids. CDR3 coding DNA: TGTGCCAGCAGCTTACTAGCGGGGACCTACGAGCAGTACTTC. Protein sequence: CASSLLAGTYEQYF.

This clone was counted once. The V gene is TRBV7-9, the J gene TRBJ2-7; TRBD1 agrees at 7 bases. V was pared by 5 bases and J by 0 bases, with 10 bases of the junction left unmatched. Germline V CDR1 and CDR2: SEHNR, FQNEAQ (reference sequence). The CDR3 runs to 16 residues. The CDR3 is CASSPRTGLTSYEQYF. For the CDR3, the DNA is TGTGCCAGCAGCCCGAGGACAGGCCTTACCTCCTACGAGCAGTACTTC.

For the CDR3, the DNA is TGTGCCAGCGAACTAGCGGGCACTAATGAGCAGTTCTTC. This gives the protein CASELAGTNEQFF. This chain uses TRBV5-6 with TRBJ2-1; 9 nucleotides line up with TRBD2. From germline, CDR1 is SGHDT and CDR2 YYEEEE. Germline trimming cut 7 bases from V and 7 bases from J; bases unmatched to any gene: 6. This CDR3 has 13 residues.

Only a few counts were recorded for this clone. The chain couples TRBV6-1 to TRBJ1-1, with 7 bases that match TRBD1. The CDR3 length is 15 residues. The J segment lost 1 base and the V segment lost 6 bases, leaving 8 bases of the junction unmatched. Germline values: CDR1 MNHNS, CDR2 SASEGT. CDR3 nucleotide sequence: TGTGCCAGCAGCGGGGAGGGGGCCTGGAACACTGAAGCTTTCTTT. Translated, it gives CASSGEGAWNTEAFF.

The chain recombines TRBV2 with TRBJ2-7; 7 bases match TRBD2. V gave up 10 bases and J gave up 1 base; unmatched junction bases: 4. Germline loops: CDR1 SNHLY, CDR2 FYNNEI. The CDR3 is made up of 12 amino acids. The CDR3 region is CATERGSYEQYF. CDR3 in DNA: TGTGCCACCGAGCGGGGATCCTACGAGCAGTACTTC.

The rearrangement links TRBV6-4 to TRBJ1-1; 8 positions agree with TRBD1. The CDR3 runs 14 residues. Germline CDR1 and CDR2: MRHNA and SNTAGT. Trimming removed 3 bases from V and 5 bases from J; junction bases left unmatched: 5. Here the CDR3 DNA reads TGTGCCAGCAGTGATCAGGGGGCTAGTACTGAAGCTTTCTTT. This codes for CASSDQGASTEAFF.

The table lists this clone with a few counts. The V and J genes are TRBV5-6 and TRBJ1-3; D is uncertain. Per the germline V gene, CDR1 is SGHDT and CDR2 is YYEEEE. The CDR3 sequence is 13 residues long. V was trimmed by 10 bases and J by 0 bases, leaving 11 bases between them. The CDR3 loop is CAGGFFSGNTIYF. CDR3 coding DNA: TGTGCCGGAGGGTTTTTCTCTGGAAACACCATATATTTT. The full variable domain, its missing parts supplied by reference TRBV5-6 and TRBJ1-3, is DAGVTQSPTHLIKTRGQQVTLRCSPKSGHDTVSWYQQALGQGPQFIFQYYEEEERQRGNFPDRFSGHQFPNYSSELNVNALLLGDSALYLCAGGFFSGNTIYFGEGSWLTVV.

This sequence joins TRBV6-6 and TRBJ2-2; the D is unclear. The CDR3 extends over 14 amino acids. Trimming shortened V by 2 bases and J by 3 bases, and 7 bases separated the two germline ends. Per the germline V gene, CDR1 is MNHNY and CDR2 is SVGAGI (reference sequence). The CDR3 sequence is CASSYGQYTGELFF. CDR3 sequence (DNA): TGTGCCAGCAGTTACGGCCAGTACACCGGGGAGCTGTTTTTT.

The rearrangement joins TRBV29-1 to TRBJ1-2, with a weak D call TRBD1 (5 bases). The germline V gene encodes CDR1 SQVTM and CDR2 ANQGSEA. The CDR3 consists of 13 residues. Trimming left V 7 bases short and J 8 bases short, with 20 bases between. The CDR3 here is CSASRDAHRGYTF. CDR3 in DNA: TGCAGCGCCAGCCGGGACGCCCACAGGGGCTACACCTTC.

This CDR3 is CASSEASGRYEQYF. CDR3 coding DNA: TGCGCCAGCAGTGAGGCTAGCGGGAGGTATGAGCAGTACTTC. The rearrangement links TRBV10-2 to TRBJ2-7; 11 bases match TRBD2. V trimming: 2 bases; J trimming: 7 bases; junction bases outside the gene matches: 4. The V gene's germline CDR1 is WSHSY and CDR2 SAAADI. The CDR3 has 14 residues.

The chain has TRBV5-1 and TRBJ2-1; weak D call: TRBD1 (7 bases). V lost 4 bases, J lost 5 bases, and 13 bases lay in between. Germline V gene sequence: CDR1 SGHRS, CDR2 YFSETQ. The CDR3 length is 14 residues. Here the CDR3 reads CASSRRGPNNEQFF. In nucleotides, the CDR3 is TGCGCCAGCAGCCGGAGGGGGCCCAACAATGAGCAGTTCTTC.